A selection of T cell receptor beta chains follows, all from one sample in a study of cytomegalovirus exposure and HLA in healthy donors. Assay used: immunoSEQ multiplex PCR; TCRdb lists only in-frame clones, some missing. The sample gives 95,000 to 150,000 clones, 80% to 85% of which show up once; around 2.2% is in the top ten. The material sequenced was PBMCs. All receptors come from a middle-aged woman in good health and CMV-seronegative. Both conserved end residues are part of each CDR3. The D gene is left open where the match is weak. Only part of the rows carry a size: once, few, many, or a class if the clone is expanded.

J,size,D,V,CDR3,DNA
TRBJ1-1,once,.,TRBV19,CASSIEGRISEAFF,TGTGCCAGTAGTATAGAGGGCCGCATCTCTGAAGCTTTCTTT
TRBJ1-1,.,.,TRBV7-8,CASSVTGRKTEAFF,TGTGCCAGCAGCGTTACAGGAAGGAAAACTGAAGCTTTCTTT
TRBJ2-3,.,TRBD2,TRBV7-2,CASSLGTGGNTQYF,TGTGCCAGCAGCTTGGGGACGGGGGGGAACACGCAGTATTTT
TRBJ2-7,few,.,TRBV2,CASQGSSYEQYF,TGTGCCAGTCAGGGGAGCTCCTACGAGCAGTACTTC
TRBJ1-1,.,.,TRBV14,CASSQDWGGVHTEAFF,TGTGCCAGCAGCCAAGATTGGGGGGGGGTGCACACTGAAGCTTTCTTT
TRBJ1-2,.,.,TRBV6-5,CASKLGSSNYGYTF,TGTGCCAGCAAACTGGGCTCTTCTAACTATGGCTACACCTTC
TRBJ2-1,.,.,TRBV1,CTSKPGLADYSYNEQFF,TGCACCAGCAAACCGGGACTAGCGGACTACTCCTACAATGAGCAGTTCTTC
TRBJ2-7,.,.,TRBV4-1,CASSRGGTSSYEQYF,TGCGCCAGCAGCCGGGGGGGGACAAGCTCGTACGAGCAGTACTTC
TRBJ2-1,.,TRBD2,TRBV11-1,CASSPTSRSYNEQFF,TGTGCCAGCAGCCCGACTAGCCGATCCTACAATGAGCAGTTCTTC
TRBJ1-1,once,TRBD1,TRBV28,CASRRTGVTEAFF,TGTGCCAGCAGGCGCACAGGGGTCACTGAAGCTTTCTTT
TRBJ2-7,.,.,TRBV7-9,CASSLSTYQSYEQYF,TGTGCCAGCAGCTTATCAACATATCAATCCTACGAGCAGTACTTC
TRBJ2-6,.,.,TRBV11-2,CASSFRDAGANVLTF,TGTGCCAGCAGCTTCAGGGATGCTGGGGCCAACGTCCTGACTTTC
TRBJ2-1,.,.,TRBV10-3,CAISAEGYYNEQFF,TGTGCCATCAGTGCGGAGGGATATTACAATGAGCAGTTCTTC
TRBJ1-1,.,.,TRBV10-1,CASSESSRITEAFF,TGCGCCAGCAGTGAGTCGTCGCGAATCACTGAAGCTTTCTTT
TRBJ2-5,.,TRBD2,TRBV16,CASSRGTSGSGETQYF,TGTGCCAGCAGCCGTGGGACTAGCGGGAGTGGAGAGACCCAGTACTTC
TRBJ2-5,few,TRBD2,TRBV4-2,CASSPGTSGGAGETQYF,TGTGCCAGCAGCCCGGGGACTAGCGGGGGGGCGGGGGAGACCCAGTACTTC
TRBJ2-3,.,.,TRBV29-1,CSVRAASTDTQYF,TGCAGCGTCAGGGCGGCTAGCACAGATACGCAGTATTTT
TRBJ1-1,.,TRBD1,TRBV5-1,CASSLGTGANHEAFF,TGCGCCAGCAGCCTAGGGACAGGGGCGAACCATGAAGCTTTCTTT
TRBJ1-1,few,.,TRBV5-5,CASSFLLNTEAFF,TGTGCCAGCAGCTTTCTTCTGAACACTGAAGCTTTCTTT
TRBJ2-5,.,TRBD2,TRBV7-9,CSSSSSWGGETQYF,TGTTCCAGCAGCTCCTCATGGGGGGGGGAGACCCAGTACTTC
TRBJ2-2,.,TRBD2,TRBV7-2,CASSFTGTSTGELFF,TGTGCCAGCAGCTTTACCGGGACTAGCACCGGGGAGCTGTTTTTT
TRBJ2-3,.,.,TRBV6-5,CASGQTASTDTQYF,TGTGCCAGCGGGCAGACAGCTAGCACAGATACGCAGTATTTT
TRBJ2-3,.,TRBD2,TRBV9,CASSVGASGGFDTQYF,TGTGCCAGCAGCGTAGGGGCTAGCGGGGGTTTCGATACGCAGTATTTT
TRBJ1-1,few,.,TRBV7-3,CASSPGVGSTEAFF,TGTGCCAGCAGCCCCGGGGTTGGGTCCACTGAAGCTTTCTTT
TRBJ1-2,.,.,TRBV29-1,CSVEVQGYGYTF,TGCAGCGTTGAGGTACAGGGTTATGGCTACACCTTC
TRBJ2-7,few,.,TRBV4-2,CASNLLGAGDEQYF,TGTGCCAGCAACCTCCTGGGGGCAGGGGACGAGCAGTACTTC
TRBJ2-7,.,.,TRBV19,CASSRTAGSQYF,TGTGCCAGTAGTAGGACAGCAGGGTCGCAGTACTTC
TRBJ2-3,.,.,TRBV6-6,CASSPTTRQLPDTQYF,TGTGCCAGCAGCCCCACCACCCGACAGTTGCCAGATACGCAGTATTTT
TRBJ2-5,.,.,TRBV5-1,CASSPRAETQYF,TGCGCCAGCAGCCCGAGAGCGGAGACCCAGTACTTC
TRBJ1-1,once,.,TRBV18,CASSPGQGRTRIAFF,TGTGCCAGCTCACCGGGTCAGGGCAGGACGCGGATCGCTTTCTTT
TRBJ1-1,few,TRBD1,TRBV28,CASEGQGNTEAFF,TGTGCCAGTGAGGGACAGGGGAACACTGAAGCTTTCTTT
TRBJ2-6,.,TRBD1,TRBV5-1,CASQGTAGANVLTF,TGCGCCAGCCAAGGGACAGCTGGGGCCAACGTCCTGACTTTC
TRBJ1-3,.,TRBD1,TRBV15,CATTAGGSGNTIYF,TGTGCCACCACCGCAGGGGGAAGTGGAAACACCATATATTTT
TRBJ2-7,.,.,TRBV5-1,CASSPDGVGEQYF,TGCGCCAGCAGCCCGGACGGGGTGGGAGAGCAGTACTTC
TRBJ1-1,.,TRBD1,TRBV30,CAWSTTGHTEAFF,TGTGCCTGGAGTACGACAGGGCACACTGAAGCTTTCTTT
TRBJ2-1,.,.,TRBV11-2,CASSLTGGGRNEQFF,TGTGCCAGCAGCTTGACAGGAGGGGGCCGGAATGAGCAGTTCTTC
TRBJ2-3,.,TRBD2,TRBV6-4,CASSGLAGASTDTQYF,TGTGCCAGCAGTGGACTAGCGGGGGCTAGCACAGATACGCAGTATTTT
TRBJ2-7,.,TRBD1,TRBV10-1,CASRDREASYEQYF,TGCGCCAGCAGGGACAGGGAGGCATCCTACGAGCAGTACTTC
TRBJ1-3,.,.,TRBV6-5,CARRTGKPGNTIYF,TGTGCCCGGCGGACTGGAAAGCCCGGAAACACCATATATTTT
TRBJ2-1,few,TRBD2,TRBV18,CASSPPGSGRNNEQFF,TGTGCCAGCTCACCACCGGGTAGCGGGAGAAACAATGAGCAGTTCTTC
TRBJ2-1,.,TRBD1,TRBV27,CASSDRVTYNEQFF,TGTGCCAGCAGCGACAGGGTCACCTACAATGAGCAGTTCTTC
TRBJ2-2,.,.,TRBV5-1,CASSLWPGDTGELFF,TGCGCCAGCAGCTTGTGGCCGGGTGACACCGGGGAGCTGTTTTTT
TRBJ1-2,.,.,TRBV5-5,CASSLAGQPSYYGYTF,TGTGCCAGCAGCTTGGCGGGTCAGCCCAGTTACTATGGCTACACCTTC
TRBJ2-1,.,.,TRBV5-1,CASSLGLAPSGHEQFF,TGCGCCAGCAGCTTGGGCCTAGCGCCCAGCGGTCATGAGCAGTTCTTC
TRBJ1-1,few,TRBD1,TRBV30,CACSAGGTNTEAFF,TGTGCCTGCTCGGCAGGGGGCACGAACACTGAAGCTTTCTTT
TRBJ2-2,.,TRBD1,TRBV5-6,CASSWADRAAGELFF,TGTGCCAGCAGCTGGGCGGACAGGGCGGCCGGGGAGCTGTTTTTT
TRBJ1-2,.,TRBD1,TRBV9,CASSVGRGSGGGYTF,TGTGCCAGCAGCGTAGGGAGGGGTTCAGGGGGTGGCTACACCTTC
TRBJ2-3,.,.,TRBV7-2,CASSPGNTQYF,TGTGCCAGCAGCCCGGGTAATACGCAGTATTTT
TRBJ2-5,.,.,TRBV10-2,CASSEWGAQYF,TGCGCCAGCAGTGAGTGGGGCGCCCAGTACTTC
TRBJ1-1,.,TRBD1,TRBV19,CASSTGTATRLTEAFF,TGTGCCAGTAGTACCGGGACAGCCACCCGACTCACTGAAGCTTTCTTT
TRBJ1-2,.,.,TRBV27,CASSSRGFGYTF,TGTGCCAGCAGTTCCAGAGGGTTTGGCTACACCTTC
TRBJ1-2,once,.,TRBV7-9,CASSLAGRQSGGYTF,TGTGCCAGCAGCTTAGCGGGGCGACAGTCGGGTGGCTACACCTTC